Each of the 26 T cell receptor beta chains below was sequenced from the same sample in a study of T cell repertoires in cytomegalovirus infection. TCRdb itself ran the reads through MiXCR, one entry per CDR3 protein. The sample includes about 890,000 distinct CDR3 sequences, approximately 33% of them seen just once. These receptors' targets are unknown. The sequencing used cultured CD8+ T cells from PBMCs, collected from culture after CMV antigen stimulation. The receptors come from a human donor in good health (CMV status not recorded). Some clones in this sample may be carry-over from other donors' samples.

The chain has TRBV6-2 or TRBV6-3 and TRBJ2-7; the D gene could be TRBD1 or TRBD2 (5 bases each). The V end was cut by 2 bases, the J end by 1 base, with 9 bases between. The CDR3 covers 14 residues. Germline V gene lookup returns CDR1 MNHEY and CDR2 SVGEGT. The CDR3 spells CASSYEGRSYEQYV. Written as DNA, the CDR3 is TGTGCCAGCAGTTACGAGGGGAGATCCTACGAGCAGTACGTC.

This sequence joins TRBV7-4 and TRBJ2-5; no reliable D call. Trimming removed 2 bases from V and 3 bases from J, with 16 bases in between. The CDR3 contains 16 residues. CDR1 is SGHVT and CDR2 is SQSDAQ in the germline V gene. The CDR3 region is CASSLLFWAQKETQYF. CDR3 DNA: TGTGCCAGCAGCTTACTTTTCTGGGCCCAAAAAGAGACCCAGTACTTC.

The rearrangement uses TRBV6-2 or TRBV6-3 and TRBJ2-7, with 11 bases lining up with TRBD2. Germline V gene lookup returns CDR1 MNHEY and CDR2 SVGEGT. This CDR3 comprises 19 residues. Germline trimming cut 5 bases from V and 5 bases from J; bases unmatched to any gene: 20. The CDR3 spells CASSLKEGLAVSPVHEQYV. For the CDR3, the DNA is TGTGCCAGCAGTCTGAAGGAGGGACTAGCGGTTTCCCCTGTCCACGAGCAGTACGTC.

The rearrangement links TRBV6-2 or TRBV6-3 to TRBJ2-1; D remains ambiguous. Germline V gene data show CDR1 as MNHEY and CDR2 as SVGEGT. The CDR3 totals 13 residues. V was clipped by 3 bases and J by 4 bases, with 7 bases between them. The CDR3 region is CASSYMSYNEQFF. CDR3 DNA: TGTGCCAGCAGTTATATGTCGTACAATGAGCAGTTCTTC.

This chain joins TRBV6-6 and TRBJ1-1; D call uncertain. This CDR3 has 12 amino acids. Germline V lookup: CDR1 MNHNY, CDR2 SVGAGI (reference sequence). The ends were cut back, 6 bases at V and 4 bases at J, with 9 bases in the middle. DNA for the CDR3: TGTGCCAGCAGGGAGCTCGGCACTGAAGCTTTCTTT. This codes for CASRELGTEAFF.

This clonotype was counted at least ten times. CDR3: CASSGQGRDEQFF. The CDR3 DNA reads as TGTGCCAGCTCTGGACAGGGCCGGGATGAGCAGTTCTTC. This sequence joins TRBV7-2 and TRBJ2-1, with 8 bases that match TRBD1. Germline V gives CDR1 SGHTA, CDR2 FQGNSA. The CDR3 spans 13 residues. Unmatched junction bases numbered 8, after V lost 8 bases and J lost 8 bases.

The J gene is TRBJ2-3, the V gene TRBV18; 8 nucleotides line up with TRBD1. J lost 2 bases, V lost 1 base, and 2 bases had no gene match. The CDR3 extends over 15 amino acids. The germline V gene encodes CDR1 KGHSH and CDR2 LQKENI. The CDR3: CASSPRDRFTDTQYF. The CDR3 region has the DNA TGTGCCAGCTCACCACGGGACAGGTTCACAGATACGCAGTATTTT. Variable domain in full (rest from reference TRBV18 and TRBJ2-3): NAGVMQNPRHLVRRRGQEARLRCSPMKGHSHVYWYRQLPEEGLKFMVYLQKENIIDESGMPKERFSAEFPKEGPSILRIQQVVRGDSAAYFCASSPRDRFTDTQYFGPGTRLTVL.

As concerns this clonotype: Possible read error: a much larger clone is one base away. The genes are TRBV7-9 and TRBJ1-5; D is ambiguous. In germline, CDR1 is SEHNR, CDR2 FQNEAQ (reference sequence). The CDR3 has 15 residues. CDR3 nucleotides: TGTGCCAGCAGCTTATCCGATCGGAGCAATAAGCCCCAGCATTTT. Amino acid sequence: CASSLSDRSNKPQHF.

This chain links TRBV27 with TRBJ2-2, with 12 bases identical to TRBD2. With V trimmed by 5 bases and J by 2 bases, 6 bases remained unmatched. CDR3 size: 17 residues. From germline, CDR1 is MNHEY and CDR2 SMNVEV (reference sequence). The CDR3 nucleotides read TGTGCCAGCAGTCGGGAACTAGCGGGGGGAAACACCGGGGAGCTGTTTTTT. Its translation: CASSRELAGGNTGELFF.

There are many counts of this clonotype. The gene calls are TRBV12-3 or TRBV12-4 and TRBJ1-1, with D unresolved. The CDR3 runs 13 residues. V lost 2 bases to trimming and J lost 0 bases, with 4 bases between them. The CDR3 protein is CASSLPLNTEAFF. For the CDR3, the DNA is TGTGCCAGCAGTTTACCTTTGAACACTGAAGCTTTCTTT.

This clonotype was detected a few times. The CDR3 here is CASRDLRTGGRTPTPYSNQPQHF. In DNA form, the CDR3 reads TGTGCCAGCAGGGACCTTCGGACAGGGGGTCGCACGCCCACTCCATATAGCAATCAGCCCCAGCATTTT. The V call is TRBV28, the J call TRBJ1-5; 10 positions agree with TRBD1. Germline assignment: CDR1 MDHEN and CDR2 SYDVKM. The V gene end was trimmed by 6 bases and the J gene end by 0 bases; junction bases not matched to a gene: 26. This CDR3 spans 23 amino acids.

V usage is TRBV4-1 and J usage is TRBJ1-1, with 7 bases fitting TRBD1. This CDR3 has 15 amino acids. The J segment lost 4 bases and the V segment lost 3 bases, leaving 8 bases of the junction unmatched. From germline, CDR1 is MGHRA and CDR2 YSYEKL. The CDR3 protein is CASSHATSGGTEAFF. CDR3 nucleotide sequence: TGCGCCAGCAGCCACGCCACCTCAGGGGGCACTGAAGCTTTCTTT.

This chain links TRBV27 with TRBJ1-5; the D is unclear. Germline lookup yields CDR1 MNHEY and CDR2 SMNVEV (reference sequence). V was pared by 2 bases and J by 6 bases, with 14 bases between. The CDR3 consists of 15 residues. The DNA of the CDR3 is TGTGCCAGCAGTTTAGAGTACGATAAAGGTCAGCCCCAGCATTTT. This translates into CASSLEYDKGQPQHF.

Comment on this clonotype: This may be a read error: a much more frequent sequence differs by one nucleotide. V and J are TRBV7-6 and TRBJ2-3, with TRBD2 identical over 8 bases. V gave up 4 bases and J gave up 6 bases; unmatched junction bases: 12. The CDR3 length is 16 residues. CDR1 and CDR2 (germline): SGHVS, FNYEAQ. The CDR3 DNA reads TGTGCCAGCAGCTATCGACTAGCGCCCCTCATGGATACGCAGTATTTT. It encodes CASSYRLAPLMDTQYF.

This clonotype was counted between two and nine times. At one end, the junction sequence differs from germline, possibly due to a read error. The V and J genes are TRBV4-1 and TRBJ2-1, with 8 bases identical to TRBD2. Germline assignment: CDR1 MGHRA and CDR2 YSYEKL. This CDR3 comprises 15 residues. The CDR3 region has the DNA TGTGCCAGCAGCCAAGGGCCGGGGGGGTACAATGAGCAGTTCTTC. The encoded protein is CASSQGPGGYNEQFF.

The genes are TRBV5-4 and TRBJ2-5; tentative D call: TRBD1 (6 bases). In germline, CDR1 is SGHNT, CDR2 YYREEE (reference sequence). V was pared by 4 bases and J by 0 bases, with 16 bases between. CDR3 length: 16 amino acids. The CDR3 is CASSRWGRGYQETQYF. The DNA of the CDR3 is TGTGCCAGCAGCAGATGGGGCAGGGGTTACCAAGAGACCCAGTACTTC. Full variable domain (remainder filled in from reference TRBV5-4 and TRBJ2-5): ETGVTQSPTHLIKTRGQQVTLRCSSQSGHNTVSWYQQALGQGPQFIFQYYREEENGRGNFPPRFSGLQFPNYSSELNVNALELDDSALYLCASSRWGRGYQETQYFGPGTRLLVL.

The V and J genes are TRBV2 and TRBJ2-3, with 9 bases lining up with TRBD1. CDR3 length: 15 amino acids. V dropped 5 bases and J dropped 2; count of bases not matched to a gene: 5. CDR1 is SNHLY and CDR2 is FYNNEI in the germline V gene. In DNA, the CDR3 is TGTGCCAGCAGTCCCGACAGGGGGGTCACAGATACGCAGTATTTT. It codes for CASSPDRGVTDTQYF.

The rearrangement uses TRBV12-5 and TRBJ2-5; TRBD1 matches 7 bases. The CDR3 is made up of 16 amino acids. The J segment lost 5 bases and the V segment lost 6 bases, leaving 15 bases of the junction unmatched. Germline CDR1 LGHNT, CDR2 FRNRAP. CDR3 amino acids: CASGPSEGAKTETQYF. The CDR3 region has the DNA TGTGCTAGTGGACCAAGCGAGGGGGCGAAAACCGAGACCCAGTACTTC.

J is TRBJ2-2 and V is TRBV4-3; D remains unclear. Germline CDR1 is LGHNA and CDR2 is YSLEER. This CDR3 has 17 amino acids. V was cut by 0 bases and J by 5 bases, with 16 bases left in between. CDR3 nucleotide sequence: TGCGCCAGCAGCCAAGAAATCGCTGGAGCAGGAACCGGGGAGCTGTTTTTT. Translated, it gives CASSQEIAGAGTGELFF.

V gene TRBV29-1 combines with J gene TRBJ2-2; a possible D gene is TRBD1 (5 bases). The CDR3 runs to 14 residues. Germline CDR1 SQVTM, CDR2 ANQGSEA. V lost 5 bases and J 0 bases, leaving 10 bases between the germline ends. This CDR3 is CSVTDTSNTGELFF. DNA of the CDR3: TGCAGCGTTACGGACACGTCGAACACCGGGGAGCTGTTTTTT.

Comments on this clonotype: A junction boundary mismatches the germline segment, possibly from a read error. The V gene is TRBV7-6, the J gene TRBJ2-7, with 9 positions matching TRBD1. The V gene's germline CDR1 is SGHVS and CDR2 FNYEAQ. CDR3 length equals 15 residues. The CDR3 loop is CASSLEDRGTYEQYF. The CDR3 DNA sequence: TGTGCCAGCAGTTTAGAGGACAGGGGAACCTACGAGCAGTACTTC.

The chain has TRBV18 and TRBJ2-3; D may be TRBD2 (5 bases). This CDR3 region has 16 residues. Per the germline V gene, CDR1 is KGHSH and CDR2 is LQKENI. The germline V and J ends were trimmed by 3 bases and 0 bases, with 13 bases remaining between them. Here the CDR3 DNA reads TGTGCCAGCTCACCCGAGGGAACAGTTAGCACAGATACGCAGTATTTT. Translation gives CASSPEGTVSTDTQYF.

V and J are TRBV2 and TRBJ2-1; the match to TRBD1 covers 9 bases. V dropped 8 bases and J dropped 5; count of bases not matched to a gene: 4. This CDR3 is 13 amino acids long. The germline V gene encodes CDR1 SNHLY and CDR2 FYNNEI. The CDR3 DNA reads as TGTGCCAGCTGGACAGGGGTTAACAATGAGCAGTTCTTC. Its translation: CASWTGVNNEQFF.

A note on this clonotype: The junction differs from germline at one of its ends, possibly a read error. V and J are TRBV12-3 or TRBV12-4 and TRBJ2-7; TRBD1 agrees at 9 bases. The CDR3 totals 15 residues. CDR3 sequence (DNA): TGTGTCAGCAGTCTCGCGGGACAGGGCAAATACGAGCAGTACTTC. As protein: CVSSLAGQGKYEQYF.

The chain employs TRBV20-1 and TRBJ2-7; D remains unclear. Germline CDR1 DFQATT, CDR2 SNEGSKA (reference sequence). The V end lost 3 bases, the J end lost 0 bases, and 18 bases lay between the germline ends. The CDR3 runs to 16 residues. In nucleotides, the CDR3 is TGCAGTGCTAGTTGGCTAGGCCCTGATGGCTCCTACGAGCAGTACGTC. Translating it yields CSASWLGPDGSYEQYV.

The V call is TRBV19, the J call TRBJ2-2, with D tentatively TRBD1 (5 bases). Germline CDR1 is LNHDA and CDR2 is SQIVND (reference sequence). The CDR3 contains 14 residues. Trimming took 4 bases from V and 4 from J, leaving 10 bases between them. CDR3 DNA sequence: TGTGCCAGTAGTAGGTGGGGCGTCACCGGGGAGCTGTTTTTT. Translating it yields CASSRWGVTGELFF.